This T cell receptor (beta chain) was obtained from a study of CD8+ T cells in alopecia areata. cDNA reverse transcribed from extracted RNA served as the sequencing template. Sequencing was performed with immunoSEQ multiplex PCR; in TCRdb, only in-frame clones are kept and a portion is missing. Among about 34,000 clones, approximately 60% were seen once, and the ten largest hold around 43%. The CDR3 covers 13 residues. V lost 6 bases, J lost 0 bases, and 8 bases lay in between. Germline V gene data show CDR1 as MNHEY and CDR2 as SMNVEV (reference sequence). The receptor's source is a human donor with alopecia areata. Source material: NKG2D-high CD8+ T cells sorted from blood. The J gene is TRBJ1-1, the V gene TRBV27, with D perhaps TRBD1 (5 bases). In nucleotides, the CDR3 is TGTGCCAGCAGCTCGACAGTGAACACTGAAGCTTTCTTT. This encodes CASSSTVNTEAFF.